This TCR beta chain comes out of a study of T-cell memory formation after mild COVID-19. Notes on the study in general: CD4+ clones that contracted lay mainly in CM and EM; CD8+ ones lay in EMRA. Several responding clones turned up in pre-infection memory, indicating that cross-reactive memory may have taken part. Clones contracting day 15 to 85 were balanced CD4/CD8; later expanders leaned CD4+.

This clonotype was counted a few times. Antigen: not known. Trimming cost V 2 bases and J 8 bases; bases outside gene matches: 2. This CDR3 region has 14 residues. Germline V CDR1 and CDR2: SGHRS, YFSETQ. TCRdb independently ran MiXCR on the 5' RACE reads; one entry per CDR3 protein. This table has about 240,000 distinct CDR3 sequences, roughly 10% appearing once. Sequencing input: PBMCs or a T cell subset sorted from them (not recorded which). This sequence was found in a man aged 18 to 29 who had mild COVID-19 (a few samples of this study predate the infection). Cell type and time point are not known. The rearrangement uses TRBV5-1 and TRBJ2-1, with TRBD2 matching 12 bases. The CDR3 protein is CASSLLAGGDEQFF. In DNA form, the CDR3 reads TGCGCCAGCAGCTTACTAGCGGGGGGCGATGAGCAGTTCTTC.